This T cell receptor (beta chain) was captured by sequencing in a study of T cell clones after liver transplantation. Repertoires were generated with immunoSEQ multiplex PCR, while TCRdb's copy carries only in-frame clones and drops some. This sample has about 74,000 clones; around 80% occur once, and the top ten carry roughly 0.6%. Trimming shortened V by 7 bases and J by 1 base, and 16 bases separated the two germline ends. The CDR3 contains 15 residues. Looked up from germline, CDR1 is SGHAT and CDR2 is FQNNGV. Sequencing was performed on CD4+ T cells from blood, taken before liver transplant. The TCR comes from a human donor who received a liver transplant. The V call is TRBV11-2, the J call TRBJ2-5; a possible D gene is TRBD1 (6 bases). The DNA for the CDR3 is TGTGCCAGCAAACAGGGATCGTTCGGCCAAGAGACCCAGTACTTC. Translating it yields CASKQGSFGQETQYF. The variable domain in full, with the rest retrieved from reference TRBV11-2 and TRBJ2-5, is EAGVAQSPRYKIIEKRQSVAFWCNPISGHATLYWYQQILGQGPKLLIQFQNNGVVDDSQLPKDRFSAERLKGVDSTLKIQPAKLEDSAVYLCASKQGSFGQETQYFGPGTRLLVL.